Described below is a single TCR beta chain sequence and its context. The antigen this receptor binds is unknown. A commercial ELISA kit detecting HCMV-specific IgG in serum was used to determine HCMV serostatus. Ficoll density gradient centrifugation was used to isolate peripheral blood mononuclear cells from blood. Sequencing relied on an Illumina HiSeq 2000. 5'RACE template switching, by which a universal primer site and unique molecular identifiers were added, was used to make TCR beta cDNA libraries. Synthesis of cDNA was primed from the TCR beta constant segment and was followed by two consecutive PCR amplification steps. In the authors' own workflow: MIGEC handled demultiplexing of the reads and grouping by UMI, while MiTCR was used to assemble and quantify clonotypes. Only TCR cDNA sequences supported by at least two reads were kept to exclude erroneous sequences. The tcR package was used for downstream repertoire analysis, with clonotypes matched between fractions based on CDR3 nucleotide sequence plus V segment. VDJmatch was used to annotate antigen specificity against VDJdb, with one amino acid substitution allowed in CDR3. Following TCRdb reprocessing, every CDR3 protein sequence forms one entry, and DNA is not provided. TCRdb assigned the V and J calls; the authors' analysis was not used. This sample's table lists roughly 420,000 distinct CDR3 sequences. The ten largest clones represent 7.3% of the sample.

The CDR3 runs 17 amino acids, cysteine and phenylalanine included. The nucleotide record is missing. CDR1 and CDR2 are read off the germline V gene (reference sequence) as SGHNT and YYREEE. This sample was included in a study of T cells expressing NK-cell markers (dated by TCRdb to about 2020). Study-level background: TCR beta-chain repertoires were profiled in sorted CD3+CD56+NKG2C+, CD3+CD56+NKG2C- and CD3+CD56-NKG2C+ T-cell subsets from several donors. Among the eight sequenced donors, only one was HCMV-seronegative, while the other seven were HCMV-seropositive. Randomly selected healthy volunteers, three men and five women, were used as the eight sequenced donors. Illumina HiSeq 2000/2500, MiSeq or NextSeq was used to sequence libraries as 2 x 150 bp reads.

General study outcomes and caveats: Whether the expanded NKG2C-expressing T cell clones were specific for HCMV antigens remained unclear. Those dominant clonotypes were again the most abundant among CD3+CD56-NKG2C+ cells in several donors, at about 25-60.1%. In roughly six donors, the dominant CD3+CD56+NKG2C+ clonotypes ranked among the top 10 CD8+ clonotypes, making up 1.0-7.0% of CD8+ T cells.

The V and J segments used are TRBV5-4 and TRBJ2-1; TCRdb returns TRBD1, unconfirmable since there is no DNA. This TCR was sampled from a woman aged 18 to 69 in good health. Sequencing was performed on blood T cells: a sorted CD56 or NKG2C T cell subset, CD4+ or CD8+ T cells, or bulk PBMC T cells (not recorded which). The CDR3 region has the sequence CASSLAGARHSYNEQFF. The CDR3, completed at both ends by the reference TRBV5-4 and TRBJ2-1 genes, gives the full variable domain ETGVTQSPTHLIKTRGQQVTLRCSSQSGHNTVSWYQQALGQGPQFIFQYYREEENGRGNFPPRFSGLQFPNYSSELNVNALELDDSALYLCASSLAGARHSYNEQFFGPGTRLTVL.